This T cell receptor beta chain came from a study of blood T cell repertoires in COVID-19. Germline V gene sequence: CDR1 SGHRS, CDR2 YFSETQ. Trimming left V 3 bases short and J 0 bases short, with 12 bases between. The CDR3 totals 16 residues. Data came from immunoSEQ multiplex PCR; TCRdb stores just in-frame clones and leaves some out. The sample records 200,000 or so clones, 80% to 90% being singletons. The chain is built from TRBV5-1 and TRBJ1-4; a weak D match, TRBD1 (6 bases). The sequencing sample was made of peripheral blood. The clonotype comes from a man aged 80 or over with acute or convalescent COVID-19. CDR3: CASSYRDTATNEKLFF. DNA for the CDR3: TGCGCCAGCAGCTACCGGGACACTGCAACTAATGAAAAACTGTTTTTT.